Given below is one T cell receptor (beta chain) in context. The CDR3 consists of 13 residues. Deletions cut 5 bases from V and 4 bases from J, with 12 bases between. Germline-derived CDR1 and CDR2 are SGHRS and YFSETQ. These data originate in a study of blood T cell repertoires in COVID-19. This table comes from immunoSEQ multiplex PCR, and its TCRdb copy is limited to in-frame clones, with some not included. The table shows roughly 370,000 clones, with approximately 90% occurring only once. The chain joins TRBV5-1 to TRBJ1-2, with D maybe TRBD1 (5 bases). The sequence was obtained from a woman aged 45-65 years who had recovered from COVID-19. Material for sequencing was PBMCs or T cells enriched from blood (not recorded which). CDR3 residues: CASRPTDTYGYTF. In nucleotides, the CDR3 is TGCGCCAGCAGACCGACAGACACCTATGGCTACACCTTC.